Each of the 9 T cell receptor beta chains below was sequenced from the same sample in a study of blood T cells in healthy people across ages. The second PCR ran about 6 to 11 cycles with a sample-barcoded 5' primer and J-beta primers. TCRdb reprocessed the 5' RACE reads via MiXCR and lists one record per CDR3 protein. This table holds 1.5 million to 2 million distinct CDR3 sequences, roughly 49% found once. Sequencing was carried out using blood. These receptors all stem from a woman between 40 and 50 years old in good health.

This clonotype was seen only a few times. The CDR3 DNA reads as TGTGCCAGCATTGGGCAGGACACAGATACGCAGTATTTT. Amino acids: CASIGQDTDTQYF. This chain links TRBV6-2 or TRBV6-3 with TRBJ2-3; D uncertain. CDR3 size: 13 residues. Trimming took off 7 bases at V and 2 bases at J, with 10 bases between the two ends. In germline, CDR1 is MNHEY, CDR2 SVGEGT.

The V and J genes are TRBV5-1 and TRBJ1-5, with TRBD1 as a possible D gene (6 bases). The V gene's germline CDR1 is SGHRS and CDR2 YFSETQ. V lost 4 bases and J 6 bases, leaving 14 bases between the germline ends. This CDR3 spans 14 amino acids. CDR3 region: CASSRDIGIQPQHF. The CDR3 DNA follows: TGCGCCAGCAGCCGGGACATAGGGATTCAGCCCCAGCATTTT.

This chain links TRBV10-2 with TRBJ2-5; either TRBD1 or TRBD2 may fit D (6 bases each). Germline lookup yields CDR1 WSHSY and CDR2 SAAADI. This CDR3 contains 13 residues. The V end was cut by 6 bases, the J end by 11 bases, with 19 bases between. CDR3 nucleotides: TGCGCCAGCAGACCTACAGGGACTTGGGAGCAGTACTTC. Translated, it gives CASRPTGTWEQYF.

In its sample, this clonotype was seen a few times. This chain connects TRBV29-1 to TRBJ2-3; perhaps TRBD2 as D (6 bases). The CDR3 has 15 amino acids. Germline CDR1 reads SQVTM; CDR2 reads ANQGSEA. V lost 3 bases to trimming and J lost 0 bases, with 13 bases between them. CDR3 sequence (DNA): TGCAGCGTTGAGACGATGGGGGGAAGCACAGATACGCAGTATTTT. The encoded protein is CSVETMGGSTDTQYF.

There are a few counts of this clonotype. J is TRBJ2-1 and V is TRBV29-1, with no clear D. V was trimmed by 6 bases and J by 6 bases, leaving 15 bases between them. Looked up from germline, CDR1 is SQVTM and CDR2 is ANQGSEA. The CDR3 spans 13 residues. CDR3 amino acids: CSVRTDSSNEQFF. DNA of the CDR3: TGCAGCGTCCGGACCGACTCCAGCAATGAGCAGTTCTTC.

This clonotype appeared a few times. The rearrangement uses TRBV9 and TRBJ1-2; TRBD1 matches 7 bases. The CDR3 is made up of 19 amino acids. The V gene's germline CDR1 is SGDLS and CDR2 YYNGEE. Trimming at V came to 2 bases and at J to 0 bases, leaving 16 bases not matched to a gene. CDR3: CASSVDRTGLPSANYGYTF. The CDR3 bases are TGTGCCAGCAGCGTGGATAGGACAGGATTACCATCAGCTAACTATGGCTACACCTTC.

This clonotype occurred once. Its ends do not fully match the called genes, so a read error is possible. This chain connects TRBV7-2 to TRBJ2-5, with 8 bases identical to TRBD2. The CDR3 spans 14 residues. Germline V gene lookup returns CDR1 SGHTA and CDR2 FQGNSA. The CDR3 DNA reads TGTGTCAGCAGCTTAGACCATTCGGGGGGGGCCCAGTACTTC. It specifies CVSSLDHSGGAQYF.

The rearrangement joins TRBV7-2 to TRBJ1-1; tentatively, D is TRBD1 (6 bases). The CDR3 sequence is 13 residues long. Looked up from germline, CDR1 is SGHTA and CDR2 is FQGNSA. Trimming cost V 8 bases and J 3 bases, with 13 bases left between them. Written as DNA, the CDR3 is TGTGCCAGCTCCTCTGACAGGTACACTGAAGCTTTCTTT. Translated: CASSSDRYTEAFF. Full variable domain (rest looked up from reference TRBV7-2 and TRBJ1-1): GAGVSQSPSNKVTEKGKDVELRCDPISGHTALYWYRQSLGQGLEFLIYFQGNSAPDKSGLPSDRFSAERTGGSVSTLTIQRTQQEDSAVYLCASSSDRYTEAFFGQGTRLTVV.

CDR3 nucleotides: TGTGCCAGCAGTGCCAGACGCGGGGAACAAGAGACCCAGTACTTC. Its protein product is CASSARRGEQETQYF. This chain joins TRBV27 and TRBJ2-5, with D maybe TRBD2 (6 bases). Trimming took 5 bases from V and 2 from J, leaving 15 bases between them. CDR1 is MNHEY, CDR2 SMNVEV, per germline (reference sequence). This CDR3 comprises 15 residues.